The clone carrying this T cell receptor beta chain has a count of ten or more. What it recognizes is unknown. What was amplified from RNA transcripts were TCR beta CDR3 regions. In the first-round RT-PCR of the TCR CDR3, the HTBI primer set was used. Via MiXCR, TCRdb re-called the multiplex PCR reads, giving one row per CDR3 protein. This sample yields roughly 600,000 distinct CDR3 sequences, of which approximately 14% are seen a single time; about 12% belongs to the top ten. The CDR3 has 15 residues. The V and J ends lost 3 bases and 0 bases, in that order; junction bases with no gene match: 3. From germline, CDR1 is SEHNR and CDR2 FQNEAQ (reference sequence). Under 3 months was the duration of disease in ophthalmopathy patients, who also had a Clinical Activity Score of at least 3 and a NOSPECS grade of at least 4. Uncontrolled infection, other autoimmune disease, pregnancy and lactation each barred patients from inclusion.

The data stem from a study of T cells in Graves' hyperthyroidism and ophthalmopathy. Study conclusions and caveats: Most thyroid-expanded clonotypes above 0.001 were also found in blood.

The TCR comes from a woman between 45 and 60 years old with Graves' ophthalmopathy. The V call is TRBV7-9, the J call TRBJ2-7; 9 bases match TRBD1. The sample was blood. CDR3 loop: CASSFGDRDSYEQYF. CDR3 coding DNA: TGTGCCAGCAGCTTCGGGGACAGGGACTCCTACGAGCAGTACTTC.